This TCR beta chain was captured by sequencing in a study of blood T cell repertoires in COVID-19. Turning to the study itself: The samples span acute and convalescent COVID-19 from the United States, Italy and Spain.

Profiling relied on immunoSEQ multiplex PCR, and the TCRdb table lists in-frame clones only, not all of them. The table records 400,000 to 500,000 clones, approximately 91% of them present only once. Participants spanned ages roughly 18 to 95 years and resided in 20 to 30 US areas. Participants classified as exposed had met a COVID-19 case within 2 weeks before study entry. The germline V gene has CDR1 GTSNPN and CDR2 SVGIG (reference sequence). V shed 0 bases and J shed 3 bases, with 9 bases lying between them. This CDR3 region has 15 residues. The material sequenced was PBMCs or T cells enriched from blood (not recorded which). This clonotype was obtained from a woman aged 18-29 years who had been exposed to COVID-19. The chain combines TRBV30 with TRBJ1-6; a possible D gene is TRBD1 (5 bases). Written as DNA, the CDR3 is TGTGCCTGGAGTGTACGGGGGGACTATAATTCACCCCTCCACTTT. Translation: CAWSVRGDYNSPLHF.